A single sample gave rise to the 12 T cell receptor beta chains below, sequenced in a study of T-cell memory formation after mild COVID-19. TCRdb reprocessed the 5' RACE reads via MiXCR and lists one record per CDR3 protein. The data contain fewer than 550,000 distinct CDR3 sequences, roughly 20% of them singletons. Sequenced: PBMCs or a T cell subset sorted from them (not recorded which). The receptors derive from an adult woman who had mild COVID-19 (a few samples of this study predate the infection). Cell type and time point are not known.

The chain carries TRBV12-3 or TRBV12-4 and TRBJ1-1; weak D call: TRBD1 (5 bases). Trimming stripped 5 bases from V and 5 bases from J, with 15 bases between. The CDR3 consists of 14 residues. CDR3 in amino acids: CASSTSGFGTEAFF. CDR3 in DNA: TGTGCCAGCAGTACCTCAGGGTTCGGGACTGAAGCTTTCTTT.

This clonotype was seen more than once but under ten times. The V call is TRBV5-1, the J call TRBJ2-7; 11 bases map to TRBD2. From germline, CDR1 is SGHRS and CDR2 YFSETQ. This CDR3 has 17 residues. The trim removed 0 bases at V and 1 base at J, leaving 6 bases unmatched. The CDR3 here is CASSLVGLAARSYEQYF. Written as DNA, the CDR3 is TGCGCCAGCAGCTTGGTGGGACTAGCGGCCCGGTCCTACGAGCAGTACTTC.

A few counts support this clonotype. The CDR3 region is CASSSPGLAKNQETQYF. The CDR3, as DNA: TGTGCCAGCAGCTCGCCCGGGTTAGCGAAAAACCAAGAGACCCAGTACTTC. The chain uses TRBV7-9 and TRBJ2-5; perhaps TRBD2 as D (5 bases). CDR3 length: 17 amino acids. Germline V gene lookup returns CDR1 SEHNR and CDR2 FQNEAQ (reference sequence). Between the trimmed V and J ends, which lost 4 bases and 0 bases, there was a span of 18 bases.

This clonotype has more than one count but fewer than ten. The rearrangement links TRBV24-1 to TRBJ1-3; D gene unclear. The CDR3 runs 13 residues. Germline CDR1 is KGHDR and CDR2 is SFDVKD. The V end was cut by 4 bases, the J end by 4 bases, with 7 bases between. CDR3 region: CATSDLRGNTIYF. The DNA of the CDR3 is TGTGCCACCAGTGACCTCCGGGGAAACACCATATATTTT.

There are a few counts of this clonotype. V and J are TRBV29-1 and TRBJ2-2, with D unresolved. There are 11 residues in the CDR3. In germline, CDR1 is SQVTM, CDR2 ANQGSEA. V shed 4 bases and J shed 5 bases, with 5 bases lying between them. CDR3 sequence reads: CSVGKTGELFF. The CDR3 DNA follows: TGCAGCGTTGGAAAGACCGGGGAGCTGTTTTTT.

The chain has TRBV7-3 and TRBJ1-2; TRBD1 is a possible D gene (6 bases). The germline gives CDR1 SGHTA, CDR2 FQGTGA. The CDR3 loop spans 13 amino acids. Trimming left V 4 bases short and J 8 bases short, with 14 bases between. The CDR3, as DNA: TGTGCCAGCAGCTCACAGGGCAGCGACGGCTACACCTTC. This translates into CASSSQGSDGYTF.

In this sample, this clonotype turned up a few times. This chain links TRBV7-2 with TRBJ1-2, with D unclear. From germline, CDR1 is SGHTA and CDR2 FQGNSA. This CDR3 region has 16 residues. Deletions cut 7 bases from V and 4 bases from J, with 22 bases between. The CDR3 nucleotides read TGTGCCAGCAACCCGATGTGGGGTGCAATAAGCTATGGCTACACCTTC. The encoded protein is CASNPMWGAISYGYTF.

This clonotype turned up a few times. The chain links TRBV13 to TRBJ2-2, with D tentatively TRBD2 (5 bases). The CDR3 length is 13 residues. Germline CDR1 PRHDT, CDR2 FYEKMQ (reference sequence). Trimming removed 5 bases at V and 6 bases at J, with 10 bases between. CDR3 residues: CASSPRGPGELFF. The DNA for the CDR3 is TGTGCCAGCAGCCCCCGGGGTCCCGGGGAGCTGTTTTTT.

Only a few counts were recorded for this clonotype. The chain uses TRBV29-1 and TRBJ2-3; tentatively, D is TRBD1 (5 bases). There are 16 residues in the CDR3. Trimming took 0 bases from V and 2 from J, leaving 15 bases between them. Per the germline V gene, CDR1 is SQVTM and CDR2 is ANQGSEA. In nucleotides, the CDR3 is TGCAGCGTTGAAGATCCGGCAGGGCATCCCACAGATACGCAGTATTTT. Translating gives CSVEDPAGHPTDTQYF.

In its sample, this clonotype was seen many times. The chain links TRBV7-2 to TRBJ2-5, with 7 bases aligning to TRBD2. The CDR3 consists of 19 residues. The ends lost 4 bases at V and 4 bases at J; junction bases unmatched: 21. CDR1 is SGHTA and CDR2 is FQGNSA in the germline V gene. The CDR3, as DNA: TGTGCCAGCAGCTCACCGGGGGGTACAGTGCAGGGAGGAACAGAGACCCAGTACTTC. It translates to CASSSPGGTVQGGTETQYF.

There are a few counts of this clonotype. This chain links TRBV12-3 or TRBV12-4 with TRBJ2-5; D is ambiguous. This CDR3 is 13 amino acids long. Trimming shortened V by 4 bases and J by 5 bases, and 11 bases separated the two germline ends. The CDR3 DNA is TGTGCCAGCAGTTACGCAGGCGGTGAGACCCAGTACTTC. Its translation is CASSYAGGETQYF.

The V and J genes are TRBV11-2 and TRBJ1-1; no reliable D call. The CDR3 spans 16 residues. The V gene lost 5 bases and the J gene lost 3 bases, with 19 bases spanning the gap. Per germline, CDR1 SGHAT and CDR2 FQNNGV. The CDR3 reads CASSPVPGRPYTEAFF. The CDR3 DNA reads TGTGCCAGCAGCCCCGTGCCCGGGAGACCTTACACTGAAGCTTTCTTT.